Shown below are 22 T cell receptor beta chains from a single sample sequenced in a study of siplizumab effects on memory and regulatory T cells. Clones were sequenced by immunoSEQ multiplex PCR, and TCRdb holds only the in-frame ones, with some missing. The repertoire has about 110,000 clones, about 93% of them found once; the top ten carry 0.25% to 0.35%. The specimen sequenced was CD4+ T cells sorted from blood. These receptors were obtained from a human donor in good health.

The chain joins TRBV6-5 to TRBJ2-7; D may be TRBD2 (5 bases). The CDR3 contains 16 residues. V dropped 1 base and J dropped 6 bases, with 19 bases sitting between them. Germline CDR1 reads MNHEY; CDR2 reads SVGAGI. CDR3 sequence: CASSYLSGTPSGEQYF. In nucleotides, the CDR3 is TGTGCCAGCAGTTACTTGAGCGGTACCCCCTCCGGCGAGCAGTACTTC.

V is TRBV10-3 and J is TRBJ2-1; 10 positions agree with TRBD2. Unmatched junction bases numbered 7, after V lost 7 bases and J lost 1 base. CDR1 and CDR2 from the germline V gene are ENHRY and SYGVKD. The CDR3 contains 16 residues. CDR3 nucleotide sequence: TGTGCCATCACTTCTAGCGGGAGACATTCCTACAATGAGCAGTTCTTC. Translated: CAITSSGRHSYNEQFF.

The chain employs TRBV2 and TRBJ2-5; 12 nucleotides line up with TRBD1. CDR3 size: 15 residues. J lost 5 bases, V lost 7 bases, and 8 bases had no gene match. CDR1 SNHLY and CDR2 FYNNEI come from the germline V gene. The CDR3 is CASTLGTGGSETQYF. In nucleotides, the CDR3 is TGTGCCAGCACCCTCGGGACAGGGGGCTCGGAGACCCAGTACTTC.

The chain employs TRBV7-9 and TRBJ2-1; 12 nucleotides align to TRBD2. J was trimmed by 3 bases and V by 6 bases; bases with no gene match: 6. This CDR3 spans 16 amino acids. CDR1 is SEHNR and CDR2 is FQNEAQ in the germline V gene (reference sequence). CDR3 in DNA: TGTGCCAGCAGTCGACTAGCGGGAGTGAACTACAATGAGCAGTTCTTC. Translating it yields CASSRLAGVNYNEQFF.

The chain employs TRBV30 and TRBJ1-1; 9 nucleotides agree with TRBD1. The junction had 9 bases not matched to a gene; V was cut back by 3 bases and J by 1 base. CDR1 is GTSNPN, CDR2 SVGIG, per germline (reference sequence). The CDR3 covers 16 residues. The CDR3 DNA reads TGTGCCTGGAGACACAGGGGGCTGAGCGAGAACACTGAAGCTTTCTTT. The encoded protein is CAWRHRGLSENTEAFF.

The J gene is TRBJ2-7, the V gene TRBV6-6, with D possibly TRBD1 on 6 matching bases. The length of the CDR3 is 14 residues. V dropped 6 bases and J dropped 1 base, with 13 bases sitting between them. Germline CDR1 MNHNY, CDR2 SVGAGI (reference sequence). The CDR3 DNA reads TGTGCCAGCAGCCACGGGGACACTTCCTACGAGCAGTACTTC. Protein sequence: CASSHGDTSYEQYF.

The CDR3, as DNA: TGTGCCAGCAGCACTCCAGGGGGGCCTGGAAACACCATATATTTT. Its translation is CASSTPGGPGNTIYF. J is TRBJ1-3 and V is TRBV6-5; 7 nucleotides agree with TRBD1. CDR3 length: 15 residues. In germline, CDR1 is MNHEY, CDR2 SVGAGI. With 6 bases clipped from V and 2 bases from J, the junction kept 7 bases outside the gene matches.

This clone appeared once. The chain has TRBV4-1 and TRBJ2-2, with TRBD2 matching over 13 bases. The germline V gene encodes CDR1 MGHRA and CDR2 YSYEKL. The junction had 8 bases not matched to a gene; V was cut back by 4 bases and J by 9 bases. This CDR3 contains 16 residues. Here the CDR3 reads CASSLWTSGSLRELFF. The DNA for the CDR3 is TGCGCCAGCAGCCTCTGGACTAGCGGGAGTCTCCGGGAGCTGTTTTTT.

This clone appeared a single time. J is TRBJ1-1 and V is TRBV5-1, with D perhaps TRBD1 (5 bases). The germline V gene encodes CDR1 SGHRS and CDR2 YFSETQ. V was clipped by 2 bases and J by 0 bases, with 11 bases between them. The CDR3 extends over 15 amino acids. The CDR3 bases are TGCGCCAGCAGCTTCGGGGCTCAAATGAACACTGAAGCTTTCTTT. Protein sequence: CASSFGAQMNTEAFF.

The CDR3 nucleotides are TGCGCCAGCAGTCACGGACCGGAAAAGCGGACGGAGACCCAGTACTTC. Protein product: CASSHGPEKRTETQYF. The chain combines TRBV5-1 with TRBJ2-5; D may be TRBD2 (5 bases). The CDR3 is made up of 16 amino acids. V lost 5 bases, J lost 5 bases, and 22 bases lay in between. Germline loops: CDR1 SGHRS, CDR2 YFSETQ.

V gene TRBV25-1 combines with J gene TRBJ2-1; 7 nucleotides agree with TRBD2. CDR3 length equals 18 residues. The V and J ends lost 3 bases and 0 bases, in that order; junction bases with no gene match: 11. The germline gives CDR1 MGHDK, CDR2 SYGVNS. The CDR3 sequence is CASSEAGVGALSYNEQFF. The CDR3 region has the DNA TGTGCCAGCAGTGAGGCGGGAGTAGGGGCCCTCTCCTACAATGAGCAGTTCTTC.

J is TRBJ2-7 and V is TRBV5-1; 8 nucleotides agree with TRBD1. This CDR3 is built from 15 residues. Unmatched junction bases numbered 10, after V lost 4 bases and J lost 4 bases. Germline V gives CDR1 SGHRS, CDR2 YFSETQ. CDR3 in DNA: TGCGCCAGCAGCCGAGAAGGGGACAGGATTTACGAGCAGTACTTC. Protein sequence: CASSREGDRIYEQYF.

The rearrangement links TRBV29-1 to TRBJ2-3; the D call may be TRBD1 or TRBD2 (6 bases each). The V gene lost 8 bases and the J gene lost 0 bases, with 15 bases spanning the gap. The CDR3 is 14 residues long. The germline gives CDR1 SQVTM, CDR2 ANQGSEA. The CDR3 spells CSSEGRGSTDTQYF. The CDR3 DNA follows: TGCAGCTCGGAGGGCAGGGGAAGCACAGATACGCAGTATTTT.

The rearrangement joins TRBV9 to TRBJ1-3, with D uncertain. CDR3 length: 12 residues. Trimming pared 5 bases from V and 4 bases from J, leaving 7 bases between. The germline V gene has CDR1 SGDLS and CDR2 YYNGEE. CDR3: CASRGAGNTIYF. For the CDR3, the DNA is TGTGCCAGCAGGGGTGCGGGAAACACCATATATTTT.

The table lists this clone with a count of one. The chain employs TRBV7-9 and TRBJ2-5, with a possible D match to TRBD2 (6 bases). The CDR3 is 16 amino acids. The V end was cut by 5 bases, the J end by 2 bases, with 18 bases between. Germline lookup yields CDR1 SEHNR and CDR2 FQNEAQ (reference sequence). CDR3 residues: CASSQPLGLPQETQYF. The CDR3 DNA sequence: TGTGCCAGCAGCCAACCCTTGGGACTGCCGCAAGAGACCCAGTACTTC.

The rearrangement links TRBV5-4 to TRBJ1-3; tentatively, D is TRBD1 (5 bases). Trimming took off 0 bases at V and 0 bases at J, with 13 bases between the two ends. This CDR3 is 17 amino acids long. Germline lookup yields CDR1 SGHNT and CDR2 YYREEE (reference sequence). CDR3 sequence (DNA): TGTGCCAGCAGCTTGGATGGGGGGATGATCTCTGGAAACACCATATATTTT. It translates to CASSLDGGMISGNTIYF.

CDR3 amino acids: CATEGQGGDTQYF. CDR3 nucleotides: TGTGCCACGGAAGGACAGGGCGGTGATACGCAGTATTTT. The J gene is TRBJ2-3, the V gene TRBV19; 8 positions match TRBD1. The CDR3 contains 13 residues. Losses at the gene ends were 10 bases for V and 6 bases for J; bases not matched to a gene: 9. The germline V gene has CDR1 LNHDA and CDR2 SQIVND (reference sequence).

This clone has more than one count but fewer than ten. Here the CDR3 reads CASSAGGMGTEAFF. In DNA form, the CDR3 reads TGTGCCAGCAGTGCAGGGGGGATGGGCACTGAAGCTTTCTTT. This chain links TRBV2 with TRBJ1-1; 7 bases fit TRBD1. This CDR3 comprises 14 residues. Germline V gene sequence: CDR1 SNHLY, CDR2 FYNNEI. The trim removed 4 bases at V and 4 bases at J, leaving 6 bases unmatched. The full variable domain, rest sourced from reference TRBV2 and TRBJ1-1, is EPEVTQTPSHQVTQMGQEVILRCVPISNHLYFYWYRQILGQKVEFLVSFYNNEISEKSEIFDDQFSVERPDGSNFTLKIRSTKLEDSAMYFCASSAGGMGTEAFFGQGTRLTVV.

The chain joins TRBV10-3 to TRBJ1-2; no firm D call. The CDR3 sequence is 12 residues long. The V end lost 3 bases, the J end lost 8 bases, and 10 bases lay between the germline ends. The germline V gene has CDR1 ENHRY and CDR2 SYGVKD. In nucleotides, the CDR3 is TGTGCCATCAGTGAAGGTGTGGGGGGCTACACCTTC. Encoded protein: CAISEGVGGYTF.

The chain links TRBV7-9 to TRBJ1-4, with no clear D. Germline V lookup: CDR1 SEHNR, CDR2 FQNEAQ (reference sequence). This CDR3 region has 15 residues. Trimming shortened V by 0 bases and J by 5 bases, and 10 bases separated the two germline ends. In DNA, the CDR3 is TGTGCCAGCAGCTTAGCGGACGTTTCGAATGAAAAACTGTTTTTT. Its translation: CASSLADVSNEKLFF.

The chain recombines TRBV11-3 with TRBJ2-7, with D uncertain. Germline loops: CDR1 SGHNT, CDR2 YENEEA. The length of the CDR3 is 15 residues. V lost 1 base and J lost 4, with 14 bases in between. The CDR3 spells CASSLGGGPAYEQYF. CDR3 DNA: TGTGCCAGCAGCTTAGGTGGCGGACCCGCTTACGAGCAGTACTTC. Variable domain in full (rest from reference TRBV11-3 and TRBJ2-7): EAGVVQSPRYKIIEKKQPVAFWCNPISGHNTLYWYLQNLGQGPELLIRYENEEAVDDSQLPKDRFSAERLKGVDSTLKIQPAELGDSAVYLCASSLGGGPAYEQYFGPGTRLTVT.

The chain uses TRBV11-3 and TRBJ2-5, with 11 positions matching TRBD2. Trimming cost V 4 bases and J 4 bases; bases outside gene matches: 8. This CDR3 has 16 residues. Germline V gene data show CDR1 as SGHNT and CDR2 as YENEEA. CDR3 sequence: CASSSRPLAGVETQYF. CDR3 nucleotide sequence: TGTGCCAGCAGCTCTCGCCCACTAGCGGGAGTAGAGACCCAGTACTTC. Based on the CDR3 plus reference TRBV11-3 and TRBJ2-5, the full variable domain is EAGVVQSPRYKIIEKKQPVAFWCNPISGHNTLYWYLQNLGQGPELLIRYENEEAVDDSQLPKDRFSAERLKGVDSTLKIQPAELGDSAVYLCASSSRPLAGVETQYFGPGTRLLVL.